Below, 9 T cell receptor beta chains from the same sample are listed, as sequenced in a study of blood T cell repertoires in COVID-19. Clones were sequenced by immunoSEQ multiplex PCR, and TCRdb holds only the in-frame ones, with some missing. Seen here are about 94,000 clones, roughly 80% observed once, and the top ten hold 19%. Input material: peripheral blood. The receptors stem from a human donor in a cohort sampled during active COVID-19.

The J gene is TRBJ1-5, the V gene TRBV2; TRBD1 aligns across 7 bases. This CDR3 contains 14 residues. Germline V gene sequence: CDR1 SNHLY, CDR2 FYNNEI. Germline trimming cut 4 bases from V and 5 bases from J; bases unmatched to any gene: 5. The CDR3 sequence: CASSGQGGDQPQHF. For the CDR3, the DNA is TGTGCCAGCAGTGGGCAGGGGGGTGATCAGCCCCAGCATTTT.

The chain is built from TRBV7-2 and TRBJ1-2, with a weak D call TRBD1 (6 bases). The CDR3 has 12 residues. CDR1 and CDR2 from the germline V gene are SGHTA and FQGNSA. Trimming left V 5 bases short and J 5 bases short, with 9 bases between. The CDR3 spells CASSQQGYGYTF. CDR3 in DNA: TGTGCCAGCAGCCAACAGGGATATGGCTACACCTTC.

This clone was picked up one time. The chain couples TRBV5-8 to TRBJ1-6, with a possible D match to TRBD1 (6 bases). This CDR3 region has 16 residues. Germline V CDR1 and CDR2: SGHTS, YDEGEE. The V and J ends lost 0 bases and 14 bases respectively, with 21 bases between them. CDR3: CASSLGTGTPSSTLHF. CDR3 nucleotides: TGTGCCAGCAGCTTGGGAACCGGGACACCCTCATCGACCCTCCACTTT.

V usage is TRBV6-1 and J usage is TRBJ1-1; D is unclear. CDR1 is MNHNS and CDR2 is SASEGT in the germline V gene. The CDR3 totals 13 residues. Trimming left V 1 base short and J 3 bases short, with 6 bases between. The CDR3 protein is CASSEDFYTEAFF. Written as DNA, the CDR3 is TGTGCCAGCAGTGAAGACTTTTACACTGAAGCTTTCTTT.

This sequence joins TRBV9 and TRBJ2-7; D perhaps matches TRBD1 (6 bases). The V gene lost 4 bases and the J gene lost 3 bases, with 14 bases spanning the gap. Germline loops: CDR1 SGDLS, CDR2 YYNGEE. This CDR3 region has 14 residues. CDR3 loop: CASSSRDTVYEQYF. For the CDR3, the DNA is TGTGCCAGCAGCTCCCGGGACACTGTCTACGAGCAGTACTTC.

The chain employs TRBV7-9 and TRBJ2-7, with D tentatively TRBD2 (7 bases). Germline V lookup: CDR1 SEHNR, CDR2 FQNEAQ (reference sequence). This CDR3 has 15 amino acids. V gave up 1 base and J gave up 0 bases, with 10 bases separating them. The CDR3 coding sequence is TGTGCCAGCAGCTTAGAAGGGGGGGCCTCCTACGAGCAGTACTTC. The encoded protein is CASSLEGGASYEQYF.

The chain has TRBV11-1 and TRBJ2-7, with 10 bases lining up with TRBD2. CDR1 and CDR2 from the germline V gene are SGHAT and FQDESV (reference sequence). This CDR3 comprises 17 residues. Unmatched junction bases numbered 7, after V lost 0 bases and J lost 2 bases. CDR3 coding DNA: TGTGCCAGCAGCTTAGCTAGCGGGAGGCCTTCGCCCTACGAGCAGTACTTC. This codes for CASSLASGRPSPYEQYF.

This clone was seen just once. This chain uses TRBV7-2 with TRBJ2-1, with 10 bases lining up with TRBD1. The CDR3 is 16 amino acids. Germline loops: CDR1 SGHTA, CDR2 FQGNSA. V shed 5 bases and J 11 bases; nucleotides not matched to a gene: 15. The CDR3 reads CASSQSPGTGVHQQFF. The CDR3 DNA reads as TGTGCCAGCAGCCAAAGTCCCGGGACAGGGGTCCACCAGCAGTTCTTC.

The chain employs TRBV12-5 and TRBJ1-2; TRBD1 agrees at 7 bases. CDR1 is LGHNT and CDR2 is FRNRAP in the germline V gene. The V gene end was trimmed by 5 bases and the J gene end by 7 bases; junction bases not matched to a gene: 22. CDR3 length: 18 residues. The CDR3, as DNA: TGTGCTAGTGGTCCATCTTGGACCCTCCTGACAGGGTTCACTGGCTACACCTTC. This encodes CASGPSWTLLTGFTGYTF.